One and the same sample provided the 29 T cell receptor beta chains below, sequenced in a study of CD8+ T cells in alopecia areata. Extracted RNA was reverse transcribed, and the resulting cDNA served as sequencing template. Repertoires were generated with immunoSEQ multiplex PCR, while TCRdb's copy carries only in-frame clones and drops some. Of about 200,000 clones listed, over 45% are singletons. Described treatment: oral pan-JAK inhibitor, 5-10 mg twice daily. Sequences were derived from CD4+ T cells sorted from blood, sampled at week 24, from a patient treated with tofacitinib. The receptors stem from a human donor with alopecia areata.

The chain has TRBV5-4 and TRBJ2-3, with D unresolved. Germline V gene data show CDR1 as SGHNT and CDR2 as YYREEE (reference sequence). V lost 3 bases, J lost 9 bases, and 14 bases lay in between. This CDR3 spans 13 amino acids. This chain's CDR3 is CASSSPRDSTQYF. For the CDR3, the DNA is TGTGCCAGCAGCTCACCCCGCGATTCGACGCAGTATTTT.

There are a few counts of this clone. This chain links TRBV5-1 with TRBJ2-7, with a tentative D call TRBD1 (6 bases). Trimming took off 0 bases at V and 2 bases at J, with 9 bases between the two ends. The CDR3 has 14 amino acids. Germline V lookup: CDR1 SGHRS, CDR2 YFSETQ. CDR3 residues: CASSLAGTPYEQYF. The DNA for the CDR3 is TGCGCCAGCAGCTTGGCCGGGACACCCTACGAGCAGTACTTC.

Notes on this clone: One end of the junction fails to match germline, which may point to a read error. The chain's CDR3 is CASRDNSGELFF. For the CDR3, the DNA is TGTGCCAGTAGAGACAACAGCGGGGAGCTGTTTTTT. The chain carries TRBV19 and TRBJ2-2; D ambiguous. This CDR3 region has 12 residues. Germline V lookup: CDR1 LNHDA, CDR2 SQIVND (reference sequence).

A note on this clone: In the same sample, other DNA sequences code for this CDR3. The chain carries TRBV7-2 and TRBJ2-2; D possibly corresponds to TRBD2 (5 bases). The length of the CDR3 is 12 residues. CDR1 is SGHTA, CDR2 FQGNSA, per germline. Trimming took off 4 bases at V and 8 bases at J, with 8 bases between the two ends. Written as DNA, the CDR3 is TGTGCCAGCAGCTCGCGCGGGGGGGAGCTGTTTTTT. It codes for CASSSRGGELFF.

The chain recombines TRBV5-6 with TRBJ1-4; TRBD1 agrees at 9 bases. Germline V gene sequence: CDR1 SGHDT, CDR2 YYEEEE. This CDR3 is 15 amino acids long. With V trimmed by 1 base and J by 7 bases, 5 bases remained unmatched. DNA of the CDR3: TGTGCCAGCAGCTTGTCCAGGACAGGGGCTGAAAAACTGTTTTTT. Its protein product is CASSLSRTGAEKLFF.

This chain uses TRBV7-2 with TRBJ2-3; 9 nucleotides match TRBD1. The germline CDR1 and CDR2 sequences are SGHTA and FQGNSA. V lost 5 bases and J lost 4; bases outside the gene matches: 7. CDR3 length equals 15 residues. DNA of the CDR3: TGTGCCAGCAGCGTATACAGGGGGCGGTCAGATACGCAGTATTTT. This gives the protein CASSVYRGRSDTQYF.

This chain uses TRBV5-8 with TRBJ1-1; D call uncertain. CDR3 length: 13 residues. Deletions cut 1 base from V and 0 bases from J, with 4 bases between. CDR1 and CDR2 from the germline V gene are SGHTS and YDEGEE. The CDR3 sequence: CASSLFMNTEAFF. The CDR3 nucleotides are TGTGCCAGCAGCTTGTTTATGAACACTGAAGCTTTCTTT.

A single count supports this clone. This sample also contains other DNA sequences that code for the same CDR3. This chain uses TRBV6-5 with TRBJ1-2, with D maybe TRBD1 (6 bases). The germline V gene encodes CDR1 MNHEY and CDR2 SVGAGI. Trimming pared 6 bases from V and 0 bases from J, leaving 8 bases between. The CDR3 is 13 amino acids. CDR3 sequence: CASRQGSNYGYTF. The CDR3 DNA reads TGTGCCAGCAGGCAGGGGTCTAACTATGGCTACACCTTC.

V and J are TRBV10-3 and TRBJ2-1, with D possibly being TRBD2 (5 bases). Germline CDR1 is ENHRY and CDR2 is SYGVKD. V was trimmed by 3 bases and J by 0 bases, leaving 9 bases between them. This CDR3 is built from 15 residues. The CDR3 bases are TGTGCCATCAGTGAAGGACTTAACTCCTACAATGAGCAGTTCTTC. Translating it yields CAISEGLNSYNEQFF.

The chain employs TRBV11-2 and TRBJ2-5; 8 bases are shared with TRBD1. CDR3 length: 13 amino acids. V dropped 8 bases and J dropped 3; count of bases not matched to a gene: 5. In germline, CDR1 is SGHAT, CDR2 FQNNGV. The CDR3 nucleotides are TGTGCCAGCGGCAAGACAGGGGAAGAGACCCAGTACTTC. Encoded protein: CASGKTGEETQYF.

This chain uses TRBV28 with TRBJ2-5; 9 bases align to TRBD1. The CDR3 extends over 15 amino acids. CDR1 is MDHEN and CDR2 is SYDVKM in the germline V gene. Unmatched junction bases numbered 9, after V lost 5 bases and J lost 5 bases. The CDR3, as DNA: TGTGCCAGCAGTAGTCCGGGACAGGGTGTGGAGACCCAGTACTTC. It encodes CASSSPGQGVETQYF.

V and J are TRBV4-2 and TRBJ2-2; 12 bases match TRBD2. The junction had 6 bases not matched to a gene; V was cut back by 4 bases and J by 0 bases. Per germline, CDR1 LGHNA and CDR2 YNFKEQ. The CDR3 has 18 residues. CDR3 protein: CASSRSLAGGSNTGELFF. CDR3 DNA: TGTGCCAGCAGCCGTTCTCTAGCGGGGGGGTCGAACACCGGGGAGCTGTTTTTT.

The chain links TRBV4-3 to TRBJ1-6; D uncertain. CDR1 and CDR2 (germline): LGHNA, YSLEER. V was shortened by 2 bases and J by 0 bases, with 2 bases between the two germline ends. The CDR3 sequence is 14 residues long. CDR3 DNA sequence: TGCGCCAGCAGCCAAATCTCCTATAATTCACCCCTCCACTTT. It specifies CASSQISYNSPLHF.

The rearrangement uses TRBV7-9 and TRBJ2-5; 11 bases align to TRBD2. J gave up 5 bases and V 5 bases, and 13 bases lay outside the gene matches. This CDR3 region has 17 residues. From germline, CDR1 is SEHNR and CDR2 FQNEAQ (reference sequence). Here the CDR3 DNA reads TGTGCCAGCAGCCTACAGGGACTAGCGGCCTCAGGGGAGACCCAGTACTTC. This encodes CASSLQGLAASGETQYF.

The chain is built from TRBV29-1 and TRBJ1-2; D not resolved. The CDR3 loop spans 12 amino acids. The germline gives CDR1 SQVTM, CDR2 ANQGSEA. The V end lost 0 bases, the J end lost 14 bases, and 16 bases lay between the germline ends. CDR3 protein: CSVEERTGEQTF. DNA of the CDR3: TGCAGCGTTGAAGAGAGGACGGGAGAGCAAACCTTC.

This clone has a handful of counts. The chain joins TRBV9 to TRBJ2-1, with D perhaps matching TRBD2 (5 bases). The CDR3 is made up of 13 amino acids. Trimming took 0 bases from V and 8 from J, leaving 9 bases between them. CDR1 SGDLS and CDR2 YYNGEE come from the germline V gene. CDR3 sequence: CASSVVEADEQFF. The CDR3 nucleotides are TGTGCCAGCAGCGTAGTTGAAGCGGATGAGCAGTTCTTC.

This clone appeared a few times. The rearrangement joins TRBV29-1 to TRBJ2-3, with D possibly called TRBD1 or TRBD2 (5 bases each). This CDR3 is built from 13 residues. V shed 5 bases and J shed 6 bases, with 15 bases lying between them. In germline, CDR1 is SQVTM, CDR2 ANQGSEA. The CDR3 nucleotides read TGCAGCGTTCAGAGGGGTGCAGGGGATACGCAGTATTTT. This gives the protein CSVQRGAGDTQYF.

The rearrangement joins TRBV29-1 to TRBJ1-2, with TRBD1 as a possible D gene (6 bases). Trimming took off 7 bases at V and 8 bases at J, with 20 bases between the two ends. Germline V gene data show CDR1 as SQVTM and CDR2 as ANQGSEA. There are 13 residues in the CDR3. CDR3 loop: CSGSVGGAAGYTF. In DNA form, the CDR3 reads TGCAGCGGTTCCGTAGGGGGGGCTGCCGGCTACACCTTC. Drawing the rest from reference TRBV29-1 and TRBJ1-2, the complete variable domain is SAVISQKPSRDICQRGTSLTIQCQVDSQVTMMFWYRQQPGQSLTLIATANQGSEATYESGFVIDKFPISRPNLTFSTLTVSNMSPEDSSIYLCSGSVGGAAGYTFGSGTRLTVV.

This clone was counted a single time. J is TRBJ1-2 and V is TRBV2; D is ambiguous. The CDR3 contains 13 residues. The germline V gene encodes CDR1 SNHLY and CDR2 FYNNEI. V lost 2 bases and J 4 bases, leaving 8 bases between the germline ends. The CDR3 here is CASSEQSPYGYTF. CDR3 coding DNA: TGTGCCAGCAGTGAACAGTCTCCCTATGGCTACACCTTC.

V is TRBV25-1 and J is TRBJ1-1; D is unresolved. The germline V gene encodes CDR1 MGHDK and CDR2 SYGVNS. The CDR3 runs to 12 residues. Trimming removed 6 bases from V and 1 base from J, with 6 bases in between. The CDR3 DNA reads as TGTGCCAGCAGATCTCAGAACACTGAAGCTTTCTTT. Translated, it gives CASRSQNTEAFF. Full variable domain (outside the CDR3, taken from reference TRBV25-1 and TRBJ1-1): EADIYQTPRYLVIGTGKKITLECSQTMGHDKMYWYQQDPGMELHLIHYSYGVNSTEKGDLSSESTVSRIRTEHFPLTLESARPSHTSQYLCASRSQNTEAFFGQGTRLTVV.

V gene TRBV2 combines with J gene TRBJ2-3; D not resolved. The CDR3 covers 13 residues. The V gene's germline CDR1 is SNHLY and CDR2 FYNNEI. The V end was cut by 3 bases, the J end by 6 bases, with 10 bases between. The DNA for the CDR3 is TGTGCCAGCAGTGAGAATTTGCGGGATACGCAGTATTTT. Translation gives CASSENLRDTQYF.

This chain connects TRBV6-5 to TRBJ1-1; D is ambiguous. This CDR3 region has 11 residues. The germline CDR1 and CDR2 sequences are MNHEY and SVGAGI. Trimming shortened V by 7 bases and J by 8 bases, and 11 bases separated the two germline ends. This CDR3 is CASKGVEEAFF. The CDR3 nucleotides are TGTGCCAGCAAGGGCGTCGAGGAAGCTTTCTTT.

The chain employs TRBV7-9 and TRBJ1-4, with D uncertain. CDR3 length: 14 amino acids. Germline V gives CDR1 SEHNR, CDR2 FQNEAQ (reference sequence). The V end lost 5 bases, the J end lost 11 bases, and 18 bases lay between the germline ends. DNA for the CDR3: TGTGCCAGCAGCCCCGGCGGATCCTCGCCCAAACTGTTTTTT. This codes for CASSPGGSSPKLFF.

On this clone itself: Different DNA sequences within this sample yield the same CDR3. The genes are TRBV5-1 and TRBJ2-2; 7 nucleotides match TRBD1. The V gene's germline CDR1 is SGHRS and CDR2 YFSETQ. This CDR3 has 15 residues. Trimming at V came to 4 bases and at J to 2 bases, leaving 5 bases not matched to a gene. The CDR3 reads CASSPGTANTGELFF. CDR3 DNA sequence: TGCGCCAGCAGCCCAGGGACAGCCAACACCGGGGAGCTGTTTTTT.

The rearrangement links TRBV29-1 to TRBJ2-4; the D gene is possibly TRBD2 (5 bases). Trimming left V 7 bases short and J 0 bases short, with 19 bases between. Germline CDR1 SQVTM, CDR2 ANQGSEA. The CDR3 is made up of 16 amino acids. The CDR3 region is CSAVEASPLAKNIQYF. In DNA form, the CDR3 reads TGCAGCGCCGTGGAGGCATCGCCCTTAGCCAAAAACATTCAGTACTTC.

V gene TRBV29-1 combines with J gene TRBJ1-2; 9 nucleotides match TRBD1. This CDR3 comprises 12 residues. V was pared by 5 bases and J by 7 bases, with 5 bases of the junction left unmatched. Germline CDR1 is SQVTM and CDR2 is ANQGSEA. CDR3 DNA: TGCAGCGTTTCGGACAGGGGAGGTGGCTACACCTTC. Its translation: CSVSDRGGGYTF.

The chain uses TRBV9 and TRBJ1-2, with D unclear. V was pared by 1 base and J by 8 bases, with 9 bases between. CDR1 and CDR2 (germline): SGDLS, YYNGEE. CDR3 size: 12 residues. In nucleotides, the CDR3 is TGTGCCAGCAGCGTAACGGGTTACGGCTACACCTTC. Translation gives CASSVTGYGYTF.

The rearrangement uses TRBV5-4 and TRBJ1-2, with D unresolved. Between the trimmed V and J ends, which lost 0 bases and 2 bases, there was a span of 8 bases. Germline CDR1 SGHNT, CDR2 YYREEE (reference sequence). The CDR3 consists of 14 residues. The CDR3 spells CASSLARANYGYTF. CDR3 bases: TGTGCCAGCAGCTTGGCGAGGGCCAACTATGGCTACACCTTC.

The chain has TRBV6-5 and TRBJ1-1; tentatively, D is TRBD1 (5 bases). This CDR3 contains 13 residues. Germline assignment: CDR1 MNHEY and CDR2 SVGAGI. V gave up 6 bases and J gave up 4 bases, with 12 bases separating them. Here the CDR3 reads CASSRQGLTEAFF. The CDR3 DNA follows: TGTGCCAGCAGCCGTCAGGGACTCACTGAAGCTTTCTTT.